This TCR beta chain was observed in a study of blood T cell repertoires in COVID-19. Background on the study: The United States, Italy and Spain supplied acute and convalescent COVID-19 samples. Sources were T cells, B-cell-depleted T cells, or PBMCs; the material itself was cDNA or gDNA.

This clone was picked up a small number of times. The repertoire was sequenced with immunoSEQ multiplex PCR; TCRdb's copy has only in-frame clones and lacks some. The profile shows some 70,000 clones, roughly 80% of them singletons. The CDR3 loop spans 14 amino acids. V lost 5 bases and J lost 1; bases outside the gene matches: 4. Germline-derived CDR1 and CDR2 are MRHNA and SNTAGT. Seattle's enrolled individuals joined amid active infection and were then monitored longitudinally. The source is a man aged 45-65 years with COVID-19, enrolled during active disease. The source material was peripheral blood. The V call is TRBV6-4, the J call TRBJ1-1; 7 nucleotides align to TRBD1. CDR3 DNA: TGTGCCAGCAGTTCTGGGACAGAGAACACTGAAGCTTTCTTT. Protein: CASSSGTENTEAFF.